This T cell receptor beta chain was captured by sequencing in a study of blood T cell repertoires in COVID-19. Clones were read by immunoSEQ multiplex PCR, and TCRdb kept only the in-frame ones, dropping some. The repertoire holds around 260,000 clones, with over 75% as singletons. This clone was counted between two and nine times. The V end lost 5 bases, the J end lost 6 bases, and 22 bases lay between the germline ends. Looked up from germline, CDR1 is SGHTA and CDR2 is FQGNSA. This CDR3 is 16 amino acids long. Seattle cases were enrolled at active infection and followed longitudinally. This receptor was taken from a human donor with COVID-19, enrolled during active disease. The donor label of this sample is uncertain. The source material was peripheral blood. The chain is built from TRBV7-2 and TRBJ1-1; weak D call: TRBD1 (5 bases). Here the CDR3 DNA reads TGTGCCAGCAGCGCCCCGGGTGGGGCCCCCCGTTCTGAAGCTTTCTTT. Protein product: CASSAPGGAPRSEAFF.